This T cell receptor beta chain was obtained from a study of OX40 agonist ivuxolimab in advanced cancers. The study, taken as a whole, reports: CD4+ and CD8+ blood T cells expanded clonally by week 6 at 0.1 to 3.0 mg/kg. At 0.1-3.0 mg/kg, partial responders had clonal expansion among the lowest observed.

The CDR3 runs 15 residues. Germline V gives CDR1 SGHRS, CDR2 YFSETQ. The V and J ends lost 6 bases and 4 bases, in that order; junction bases with no gene match: 11. As concerns this clone: Its antigen is still unknown.

Data came from immunoSEQ multiplex PCR; TCRdb stores just in-frame clones and leaves some out. This table has over 50,000 clones, 80% to 85% appearing once. The rearrangement joins TRBV5-1 to TRBJ1-1, with 8 bases fitting TRBD1. Sequenced material: CD4+ or CD8+ T cells sorted from blood, taken in a trial of the OX40 agonist ivuxolimab. The source is an adult with an advanced solid tumor such as melanoma, head and neck, liver or kidney cancer. CDR3 nucleotide sequence: TGCGCCAGCACCCGGGAATATACAGGGGGCACTGAAGCTTTCTTT. Its translation: CASTREYTGGTEAFF. Based on the CDR3 plus reference TRBV5-1 and TRBJ1-1, the full variable domain is KAGVTQTPRYLIKTRGQQVTLSCSPISGHRSVSWYQQTPGQGLQFLFEYFSETQRNKGNFPGRFSGRQFSNSRSEMNVSTLELGDSALYLCASTREYTGGTEAFFGQGTRLTVV.